The rows below give T cell receptor beta chains drawn from one sample of a study of T cells in Graves' hyperthyroidism and ophthalmopathy. MiXCR, run by TCRdb on the multiplex PCR reads, gives a single entry per CDR3 protein. The sample consists of 300,000 to 350,000 distinct CDR3 sequences, 16% of them appearing once. The sequenced sample consisted of blood. Receptor source: a man aged 25 to 40 with Graves' hyperthyroidism. CDR3s include the opening cysteine and the closing phenylalanine or tryptophan. A D gene is named only where the DNA matches it firmly. Rows may omit the clone size; those that give it use once, few, many or a size class.

TRBD1 TRBJ2-6 TRBV2 - CASKPDRGGANVLTF TGTGCCAGCAAACCCGACAGGGGTGGGGCCAACGTCCTGACTTTC
TRBD2 TRBJ2-7 TRBV4-1 many CASSQLAGSYEQYF TGCGCCAGCAGCCAGCTAGCGGGGTCCTACGAGCAGTACTTC
- TRBJ2-5 TRBV20-1 - CSAPRVGETQYF TGCAGTGCGCCGCGAGTTGGAGAGACCCAGTACTTC
- TRBJ2-7 TRBV20-1 many CSAVRRQGYYEQYF TGCAGTGCTGTGCGCCGGCAGGGGTACTACGAGCAGTACTTC
TRBD1 TRBJ2-7 TRBV30 many CAWSLGTGTYEQYF TGTGCCTGGAGTCTTGGGACAGGCACCTACGAGCAGTACTTC
- TRBJ2-3 TRBV5-1 many CASSLALRVDTQYF TGCGCCAGCAGCTTGGCCCTGAGGGTCGATACGCAGTATTTT
- TRBJ2-3 TRBV5-1 - CASSLGPNTQYF TGCGCCAGCAGCCTGGGTCCTAATACGCAGTATTTT
TRBD1 TRBJ1-2 TRBV27 - CASSPRYRGPANHRYTF TGTGCCAGCAGTCCTAGATACAGGGGACCAGCTAACCATCGCTACACCTTC
- TRBJ2-1 TRBV7-9 many CASSPGTEQFF TGTGCCAGCAGCCCCGGGACTGAGCAGTTCTTC
TRBD1 TRBJ1-1 TRBV5-1 many CASSRDTGEGTEAFF TGCGCCAGCAGTCGAGATACAGGGGAAGGGACTGAAGCTTTCTTT
- TRBJ2-3 TRBV6-5 - CASSYSSSGWDTQYF TGTGCCAGCAGTTACTCGAGTTCAGGTTGGGATACGCAGTATTTT
TRBD2 TRBJ2-1 TRBV7-3 many CASSLMRTSGVGSYNEQFF TGTGCCAGCAGCTTAATGCGGACTAGCGGGGTTGGCTCCTACAATGAGCAGTTCTTC
- TRBJ1-3 TRBV12-3/TRBV12-4 many CASSPLSGGGSNTIYF TGTGCCAGCAGCCCACTCTCGGGAGGAGGGTCCAACACCATATATTTT
TRBD2 TRBJ2-3 TRBV30 many CAWSGTSGLTDTQYF TGTGCCTGGAGTGGGACTAGCGGGCTCACAGATACGCAGTATTTT
TRBD1 TRBJ1-2 TRBV6-6 many CASSYNDRDNGYTF TGTGCCAGCAGTTACAACGACAGGGACAATGGCTACACCTTC
TRBD2 TRBJ2-7 TRBV2 - CASSFLTGGEEQYF TGTGCCAGCAGTTTTTTAACGGGAGGAGAAGAGCAGTACTTC
- TRBJ2-5 TRBV27 many CASSPAGPGETQYF TGTGCCAGCAGTCCGGCAGGACCAGGAGAGACCCAGTACTTC
TRBD1 TRBJ2-2 TRBV30 - CAWRSGTGGPWATGELFF TGTGCCTGGAGGTCCGGGACAGGGGGCCCCTGGGCCACCGGGGAGCTGTTTTTT